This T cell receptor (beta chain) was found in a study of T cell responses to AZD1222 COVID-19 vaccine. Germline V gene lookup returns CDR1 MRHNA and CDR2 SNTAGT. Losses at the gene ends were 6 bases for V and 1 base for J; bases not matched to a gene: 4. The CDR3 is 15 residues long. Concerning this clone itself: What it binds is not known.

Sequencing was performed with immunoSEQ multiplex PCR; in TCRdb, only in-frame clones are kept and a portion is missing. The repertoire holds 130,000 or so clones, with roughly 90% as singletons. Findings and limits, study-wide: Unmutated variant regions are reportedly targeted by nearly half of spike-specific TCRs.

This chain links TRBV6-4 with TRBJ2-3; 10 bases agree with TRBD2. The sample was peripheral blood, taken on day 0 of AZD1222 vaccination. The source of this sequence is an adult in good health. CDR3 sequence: CASSGLAAGTDTQYF. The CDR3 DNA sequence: TGTGCCAGCAGCGGACTAGCGGCCGGCACAGATACGCAGTATTTT.